This entry concerns a single T cell receptor (beta chain). Its antigen is still unknown. Assay: immunoSEQ multiplex PCR; the TCRdb copy retains only in-frame clones and omits some. Here the sample spans around 100,000 clones, roughly 91% being singletons. The sample is drawn from a study of identifying expanded T cells in peripheral blood. No infections or other immune events were documented during collection. Points from the study as a whole: Variance in clone template counts between approximately 2-week samples significantly increased with total template count across all healthy donors. Technical replicates showed about 1.1 changed clones; approximately 2 weeks about 16; four weeks 19.

Material for sequencing was blood. The sequence was obtained from a person between 18 and 69 years old in good health.

CDR3 sequence reads: CSVTGQGQGYTF. Written as DNA, the CDR3 is TGCAGCGTTACCGGACAGGGGCAAGGCTACACCTTC. The V gene is TRBV29-1, the J gene TRBJ1-2; 9 positions agree with TRBD1. V gave up 5 bases and J gave up 8 bases; unmatched junction bases: 6. The germline V gene encodes CDR1 SQVTM and CDR2 ANQGSEA. The CDR3 contains 12 residues.